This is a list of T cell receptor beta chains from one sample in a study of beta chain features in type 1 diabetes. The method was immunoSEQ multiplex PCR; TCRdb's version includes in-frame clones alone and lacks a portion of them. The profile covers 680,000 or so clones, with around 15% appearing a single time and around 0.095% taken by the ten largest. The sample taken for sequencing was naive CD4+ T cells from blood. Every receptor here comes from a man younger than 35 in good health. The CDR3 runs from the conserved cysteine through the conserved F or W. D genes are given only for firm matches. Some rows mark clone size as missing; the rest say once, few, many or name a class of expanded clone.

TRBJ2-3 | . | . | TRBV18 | CASSPQARRPTSTDTQYF | TGTGCCAGCTCACCACAGGCACGGAGACCCACTAGCACAGATACGCAGTATTTT
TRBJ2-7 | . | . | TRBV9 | CASSVGTAGSYEQYF | TGTGCCAGCAGCGTCGGGACAGCGGGGTCCTACGAGCAGTACTTC
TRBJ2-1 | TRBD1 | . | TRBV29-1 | CSVERGDRPPWRIHRLSENEQFF | TGCAGCGTTGAAAGGGGGGACAGGCCCCCTTGGCGGATCCATAGGCTCTCCGAGAATGAGCAGTTCTTC
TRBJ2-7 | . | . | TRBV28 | CASSYPGLTSYEQYF | TGTGCCAGCAGTTATCCGGGACTGACTTCCTACGAGCAGTACTTC
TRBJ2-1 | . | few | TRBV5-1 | CASSFGAATYNEQFF | TGCGCCAGCAGCTTTGGGGCTGCCACCTACAATGAGCAGTTCTTC
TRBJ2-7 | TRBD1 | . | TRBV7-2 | CASSSTGQGIYEQYF | TGTGCCAGCAGCTCGACAGGGCAGGGGATTTACGAGCAGTACTTC
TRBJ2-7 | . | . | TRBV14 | CASSLGGTVTYEQYF | TGTGCCAGCAGCCTCGGGGGGACAGTTACCTACGAGCAGTACTTC
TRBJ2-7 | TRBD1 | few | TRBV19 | CASNNRGHEQYF | TGTGCCAGTAATAACAGGGGCCACGAGCAGTACTTC
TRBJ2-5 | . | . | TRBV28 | CASSPLGYRIQETQYF | TGTGCCAGCAGTCCCCTAGGCTACAGAATCCAAGAGACCCAGTACTTC
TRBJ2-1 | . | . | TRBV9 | CASSLGAESSYNEQFF | TGTGCCAGCAGCCTGGGGGCGGAGAGCTCCTACAATGAGCAGTTCTTC
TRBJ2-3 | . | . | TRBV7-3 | CASSFGAHGDTQYF | TGTGCCAGCAGCTTTGGCGCCCATGGAGATACGCAGTATTTT
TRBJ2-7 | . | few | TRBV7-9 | CASSSSPLGSFYEQYF | TGTGCCAGCAGTTCCAGCCCCTTGGGAAGCTTTTACGAGCAGTACTTC
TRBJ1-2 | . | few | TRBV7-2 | CASSPGSYGYTF | TGTGCCAGCAGTCCAGGGAGCTATGGCTACACCTTC
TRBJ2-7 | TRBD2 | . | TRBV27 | CASGMNGGGSYEQYF | TGTGCCAGCGGGATGAATGGCGGGGGAAGTTACGAGCAGTACTTC
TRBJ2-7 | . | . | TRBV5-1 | CASSLGQSYEQYF | TGCGCCAGCAGCTTGGGACAGTCCTACGAGCAGTACTTC
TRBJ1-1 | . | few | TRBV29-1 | CSVLRGSTEAFF | TGCAGCGTTCTTCGGGGAAGCACTGAAGCTTTCTTT
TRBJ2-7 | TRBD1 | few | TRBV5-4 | CASSARRDRGLHEQYF | TGTGCCAGCAGCGCGCGCCGGGACAGGGGGCTCCACGAGCAGTACTTC
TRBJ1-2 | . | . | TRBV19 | CASSMVQIGYTF | TGTGCCAGTAGTATGGTTCAGATTGGCTACACCTTC
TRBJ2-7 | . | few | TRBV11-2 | CASSLDGTEFYEQYF | TGTGCCAGCAGCTTAGACGGGACGGAGTTCTACGAGCAGTACTTC
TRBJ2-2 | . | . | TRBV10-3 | CAISETRGTGELFF | TGTGCCATCAGTGAGACCAGGGGCACCGGGGAGCTGTTTTTT
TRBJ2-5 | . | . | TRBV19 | CASRGGRETQYF | TGTGCCAGTAGAGGGGGTAGAGAGACCCAGTACTTC
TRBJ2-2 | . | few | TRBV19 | CASSTFSGGNTGELFF | TGTGCCAGTAGTACTTTTAGCGGAGGGAACACCGGGGAGCTGTTTTTT
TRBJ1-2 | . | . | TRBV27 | CASSLKGPQSYGYTF | TGTGCCAGCAGTTTAAAGGGGCCTCAGAGCTATGGCTACACCTTC
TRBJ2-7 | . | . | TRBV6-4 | CASSETRLAYEQYF | TGTGCCAGCAGTGAAACGAGACTTGCCTACGAGCAGTACTTC
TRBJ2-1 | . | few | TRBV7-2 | CASSLRIIQGNEQFF | TGTGCCAGCAGCCTCCGGATAATCCAGGGTAATGAGCAGTTCTTC
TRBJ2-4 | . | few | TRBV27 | CATHASVAKNIQYF | TGTGCCACCCACGCCTCGGTAGCCAAAAACATTCAGTACTTC
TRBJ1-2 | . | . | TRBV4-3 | CASSQEQGASYGYTF | TGCGCCAGCAGCCAAGAACAGGGCGCTAGCTATGGCTACACCTTC
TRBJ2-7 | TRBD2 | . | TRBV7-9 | CASSLILAGNLAEQYF | TGTGCCAGCAGCTTAATACTAGCGGGTAACCTTGCGGAGCAGTACTTC
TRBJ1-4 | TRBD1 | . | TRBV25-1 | CASSDRDRGLKLFF | TGTGCCAGCAGTGACCGGGACAGGGGGCTAAAACTGTTTTTT
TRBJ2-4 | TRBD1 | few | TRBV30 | CAWSVSGQGAMAKNIQYF | TGTGCCTGGAGTGTATCTGGACAGGGGGCGATGGCCAAAAACATTCAGTACTTC
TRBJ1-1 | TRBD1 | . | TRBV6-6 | CASSWSQGAQTTEAFF | TGTGCCAGCAGTTGGTCCCAGGGGGCGCAGACCACTGAAGCTTTCTTT
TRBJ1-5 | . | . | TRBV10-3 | CAISVRGTSNQPQHF | TGTGCCATCAGTGTTAGGGGAACTAGCAATCAGCCCCAGCATTTT
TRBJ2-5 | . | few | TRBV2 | CASSERGGTQYF | TGTGCCAGCAGTGAAAGGGGGGGGACCCAGTACTTC
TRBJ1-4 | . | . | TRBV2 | CASSEGVMREKLFF | TGTGCCAGCAGTGAGGGGGTTATGAGAGAAAAACTGTTTTTT
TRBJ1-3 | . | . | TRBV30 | CAWGWGRSSGNTIYF | TGTGCCTGGGGTTGGGGTCGGAGCTCTGGAAACACCATATATTTT
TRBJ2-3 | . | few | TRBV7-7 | CASSLGAGTDTQYF | TGTGCCAGCAGTCTGGGAGCGGGCACAGATACGCAGTATTTT
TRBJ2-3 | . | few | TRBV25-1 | CASSLSNDGFISDTQYF | TGTGCCAGCAGCTTATCTAACGACGGGTTCATCTCAGATACGCAGTATTTT
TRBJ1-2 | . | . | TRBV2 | CASIKEDSGHGYTF | TGTGCCAGCATCAAGGAGGACAGTGGGCATGGCTACACCTTC
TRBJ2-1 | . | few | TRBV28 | CASTWGSYNEQFF | TGTGCCAGTACATGGGGGTCCTACAATGAGCAGTTCTTC
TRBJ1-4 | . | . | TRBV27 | CASSSQGRFLLPTTNEKLFF | TGTGCCAGCAGCTCCCAGGGACGGTTTCTACTCCCTACAACTAATGAAAAACTGTTTTTT
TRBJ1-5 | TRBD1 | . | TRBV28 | CASSHLGQGYNQPQHF | TGTGCCAGCAGTCATTTAGGACAGGGGTACAATCAGCCCCAGCATTTT
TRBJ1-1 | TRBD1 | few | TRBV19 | CASSRGQGGVTEAFF | TGTGCCAGTAGTAGAGGACAGGGAGGAGTCACTGAAGCTTTCTTT
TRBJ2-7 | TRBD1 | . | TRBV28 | CASTGQLYEQYF | TGTGCCAGCACGGGACAGCTCTACGAGCAGTACTTC
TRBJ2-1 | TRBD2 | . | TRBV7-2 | CASSLESLAGNNEQFF | TGTGCCAGCAGCTTAGAGTCTCTAGCGGGAAACAATGAGCAGTTCTTC
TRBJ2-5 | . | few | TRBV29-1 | CSIQQGTQYF | TGCAGCATCCAGCAAGGGACCCAGTACTTC
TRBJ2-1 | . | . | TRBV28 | CASSFERVGYNEQFF | TGTGCCAGCAGTTTCGAGCGGGTAGGGTACAATGAGCAGTTCTTC
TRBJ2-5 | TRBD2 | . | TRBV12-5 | CASSGTSGSQETQYF | TGTGCTAGTAGCGGGACTAGCGGGTCCCAAGAGACCCAGTACTTC
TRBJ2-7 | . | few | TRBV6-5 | CASSYSLQISYEQYF | TGTGCCAGCAGTTACTCGCTACAGATCTCCTACGAGCAGTACTTC
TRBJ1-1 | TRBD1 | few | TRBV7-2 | CASSLVGQGTEAFF | TGTGCCAGCAGCTTAGTAGGACAGGGAACTGAAGCTTTCTTT
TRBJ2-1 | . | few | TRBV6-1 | CASSESTVQNNEQFF | TGTGCCAGCAGTGAATCGACCGTCCAAAACAATGAGCAGTTCTTC
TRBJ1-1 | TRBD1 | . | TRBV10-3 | CAISESKTGWGAFF | TGTGCCATCAGTGAGTCCAAGACAGGGTGGGGAGCTTTCTTT
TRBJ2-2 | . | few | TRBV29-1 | CSVEERQDFTGELFF | TGCAGCGTTGAAGAGAGGCAGGATTTTACCGGGGAGCTGTTTTTT